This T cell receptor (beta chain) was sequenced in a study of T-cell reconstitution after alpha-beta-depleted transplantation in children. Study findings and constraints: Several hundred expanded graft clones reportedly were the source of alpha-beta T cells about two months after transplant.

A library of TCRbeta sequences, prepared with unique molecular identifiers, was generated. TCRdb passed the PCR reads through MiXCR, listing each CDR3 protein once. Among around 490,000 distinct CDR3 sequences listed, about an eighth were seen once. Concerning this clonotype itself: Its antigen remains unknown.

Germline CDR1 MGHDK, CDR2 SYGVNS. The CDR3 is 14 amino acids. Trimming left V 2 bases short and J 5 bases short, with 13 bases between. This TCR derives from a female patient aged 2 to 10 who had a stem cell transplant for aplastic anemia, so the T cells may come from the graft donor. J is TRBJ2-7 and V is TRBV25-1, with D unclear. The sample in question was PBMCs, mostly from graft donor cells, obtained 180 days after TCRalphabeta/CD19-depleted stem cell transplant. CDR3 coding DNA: TGTGCCAGCAGTGAACGTGGGAAGAAAAACGAGCAGTACGTC. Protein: CASSERGKKNEQYV.